This T cell receptor (beta chain) originates from a study of cytomegalovirus exposure and HLA in healthy donors. Both 60 Vbeta primers and 13 Jbeta primers went into the PCR. The protocol was immunoSEQ multiplex PCR, while the TCRdb copy is restricted to in-frame clones and leaves out a portion. Recorded for this sample: roughly 35,000 clones. CDR1 KGHSH and CDR2 LQKENI come from the germline V gene. With 2 bases clipped from V and 16 bases from J, the junction kept 9 bases outside the gene matches. The CDR3 runs 13 residues. Sequences were obtained from PBMCs. The V gene is TRBV18, the J gene TRBJ2-2, with 8 nucleotides matching TRBD2. This TCR came from a woman aged 40 to 50 in good health and CMV-seropositive. CDR3 DNA: TGTGCCAGCTCACCAATTCTTAGCGGGGTCCCGTTTTTT. The encoded protein is CASSPILSGVPFF.